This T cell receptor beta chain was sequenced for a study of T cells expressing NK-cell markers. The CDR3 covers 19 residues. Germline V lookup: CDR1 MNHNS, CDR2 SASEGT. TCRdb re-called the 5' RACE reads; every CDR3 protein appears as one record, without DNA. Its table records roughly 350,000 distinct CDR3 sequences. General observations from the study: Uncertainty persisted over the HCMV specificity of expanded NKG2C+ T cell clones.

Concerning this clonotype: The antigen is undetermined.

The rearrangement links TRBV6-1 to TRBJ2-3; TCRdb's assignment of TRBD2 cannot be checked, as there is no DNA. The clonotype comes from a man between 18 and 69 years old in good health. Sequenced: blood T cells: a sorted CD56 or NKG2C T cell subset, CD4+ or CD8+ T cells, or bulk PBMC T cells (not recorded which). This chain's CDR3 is CASNRLAGGNVRNTDTQYF.